Listed below are T cell receptor beta chains from one sample, sequenced in a study of T-cell reconstitution after alpha-beta-depleted transplantation in children. TCRdb independently ran MiXCR on the PCR reads; one entry per CDR3 protein. The data show about 200,000 distinct CDR3 sequences, with 5% to 6.5% seen just once and about 5% held by the top ten. This specimen was PBMCs, taken before TCRalphabeta/CD19-depleted stem cell transplant. These receptors all stem from a girl under two years old with combined immunodeficiency, due to receive a stem cell transplant. CDR3s include the opening cysteine and the closing phenylalanine or tryptophan. A D gene is named only where the DNA matches it firmly. Clone size is given for some rows only: seen once, a few or many times, or a class if the clone is expanded.

V: TRBV7-6
D: -
J: TRBJ2-1
length: 15
size: many
CDR3: CASSLGRNSYNEQFF
DNA: TGTGCCAGCAGCTTAGGGAGGAACTCCTACAATGAGCAGTTCTTC

V: TRBV7-8
D: -
J: TRBJ2-1
length: 13
size: many
CDR3: CASSAPAALEQFF
DNA: TGTGCCAGCAGCGCTCCGGCAGCCCTTGAGCAGTTCTTC

V: TRBV29-1
D: -
J: TRBJ2-7
length: 13
size: many
CDR3: CSVIGRTIYEQYF
DNA: TGCAGCGTTATAGGACGGACCATTTACGAGCAGTACTTC

V: TRBV20-1
D: TRBD2
J: TRBJ2-1
length: 18
size: many
CDR3: CSARGGGLESVTYNEQFF
DNA: TGCAGTGCTAGAGGGGGTGGACTAGAAAGTGTCACCTACAATGAGCAGTTCTTC

V: TRBV5-5
D: TRBD1
J: TRBJ2-7
length: 15
size: -
CDR3: CASGFYTTGVYEQYF
DNA: TGTGCCAGCGGCTTTTATACGACAGGGGTTTACGAGCAGTACTTC

V: TRBV5-1
D: TRBD2
J: TRBJ2-1
length: 15
size: many
CDR3: CASSLGTSGLDEQFF
DNA: TGCGCCAGCAGCCTTGGCACTAGCGGGTTGGATGAGCAGTTCTTC

V: TRBV6-2/TRBV6-3
D: -
J: TRBJ2-2
length: 14
size: many
CDR3: CASNYAATGWELFF
DNA: TGTGCCAGCAACTATGCCGCGACAGGTTGGGAGCTGTTTTTT

V: TRBV29-1
D: -
J: TRBJ1-1
length: 13
size: many
CDR3: CSVSQGGGTEAFF
DNA: TGCAGCGTTTCACAGGGAGGGGGCACTGAAGCTTTCTTT

V: TRBV20-1
D: -
J: TRBJ2-1
length: 20
size: many
CDR3: CSARGLIDSSTSVKYNEQFF
DNA: TGCAGTGCTAGGGGCTTAATCGACTCTAGCACCTCAGTCAAGTACAATGAGCAGTTCTTC

V: TRBV3-1
D: -
J: TRBJ2-3
length: 14
size: many
CDR3: CASSQDHFTDTQYF
DNA: TGTGCCAGCAGCCAAGACCACTTCACAGATACGCAGTATTTT

V: TRBV15
D: TRBD1
J: TRBJ2-7
length: 13
size: few
CDR3: CATSRPGQGEQYF
DNA: TGTGCCACCAGCAGACCGGGACAGGGCGAGCAGTACTTC

V: TRBV3-1
D: -
J: TRBJ2-5
length: 14
size: few
CDR3: CASSQAGAWETQYF
DNA: TGTGCCAGCAGCCAAGCGGGTGCCTGGGAGACCCAGTACTTC

V: TRBV12-3/TRBV12-4
D: -
J: TRBJ2-1
length: 13
size: many
CDR3: CASSFSSTVEQFF
DNA: TGTGCCAGCAGTTTTTCTAGCACGGTTGAGCAGTTCTTC

V: TRBV7-7
D: -
J: TRBJ2-7
length: 13
size: many
CDR3: CASSLAVSDEQYF
DNA: TGTGCTAGCAGCTTAGCGGTTTCGGACGAGCAGTACTTC

V: TRBV29-1
D: -
J: TRBJ2-2
length: 13
size: many
CDR3: CSVDGGGTGELFF
DNA: TGCAGCGTCGACGGAGGGGGGACCGGGGAGCTGTTTTTT

V: TRBV29-1
D: -
J: TRBJ1-2
length: 11
size: many
CDR3: CSVVAGYGYTF
DNA: TGCAGCGTTGTAGCAGGGTATGGCTACACCTTC

V: TRBV7-9
D: TRBD2
J: TRBJ2-5
length: 17
size: -
CDR3: CASSSGLAGGPRETQYF
DNA: TGTGCCAGCAGCTCCGGACTAGCGGGAGGGCCTCGGGAGACCCAGTACTTC

V: TRBV6-2/TRBV6-3
D: -
J: TRBJ2-3
length: 15
size: many
CDR3: CASSWDSWNTDTQYF
DNA: TGTGCCAGCAGTTGGGACTCCTGGAACACAGATACGCAGTATTTT

V: TRBV9
D: -
J: TRBJ1-1
length: 15
size: many
CDR3: CASSVVPSGSTEAFF
DNA: TGTGCCAGCAGCGTAGTTCCATCCGGATCCACTGAAGCTTTCTTT

V: TRBV12-3/TRBV12-4
D: -
J: TRBJ2-1
length: 14
size: many
CDR3: CASIPLLSVGEQFF
DNA: TGTGCCAGCATCCCACTCCTTAGCGTCGGTGAGCAGTTCTTC

V: TRBV9
D: -
J: TRBJ2-2
length: 17
size: many
CDR3: CASSVAKGQSNTGELFF
DNA: TGTGCCAGCAGCGTAGCGAAGGGGCAATCGAACACCGGGGAGCTGTTTTTT

V: TRBV19
D: TRBD1
J: TRBJ1-2
length: 16
size: -
CDR3: CASRIPGRGMGYGYTF
DNA: TGTGCCAGTCGAATCCCAGGCAGGGGGATGGGCTATGGCTACACCTTC

V: TRBV29-1
D: -
J: TRBJ1-3
length: 10
size: many
CDR3: CSVLGNTIYF
DNA: TGCAGCGTTTTAGGCAACACCATATATTTT

V: TRBV20-1
D: TRBD2
J: TRBJ2-1
length: 13
size: -
CDR3: CSARSFSGGEQFF
DNA: TGCAGTGCTAGATCCTTTAGCGGGGGCGAGCAGTTCTTC

V: TRBV24-1
D: -
J: TRBJ2-1
length: 17
size: -
CDR3: CATFYPTSGGNWDEQFF
DNA: TGTGCCACCTTTTATCCCACATCAGGGGGGAATTGGGATGAGCAGTTCTTC

V: TRBV20-1
D: TRBD1
J: TRBJ1-2
length: 13
size: many
CDR3: CSAPDRVEGGYTF
DNA: TGCAGTGCCCCGGACAGGGTTGAGGGAGGCTACACCTTC

V: TRBV9
D: TRBD2
J: TRBJ2-1
length: 17
size: many
CDR3: CASSVEWTSGLYNEQFF
DNA: TGTGCCAGCAGCGTAGAGTGGACTAGCGGGCTTTACAATGAGCAGTTCTTC

V: TRBV20-1
D: -
J: TRBJ2-5
length: 15
size: many
CDR3: CSASSLSPVKETQYF
DNA: TGCAGTGCTAGCTCCCTTAGCCCAGTGAAAGAGACCCAGTACTTC

V: TRBV12-3/TRBV12-4
D: -
J: TRBJ1-2
length: 16
size: many
CDR3: CASSPPAGAGLYGYTF
DNA: TGTGCCAGCAGCCCCCCCGCGGGGGCAGGGCTTTATGGCTACACCTTC